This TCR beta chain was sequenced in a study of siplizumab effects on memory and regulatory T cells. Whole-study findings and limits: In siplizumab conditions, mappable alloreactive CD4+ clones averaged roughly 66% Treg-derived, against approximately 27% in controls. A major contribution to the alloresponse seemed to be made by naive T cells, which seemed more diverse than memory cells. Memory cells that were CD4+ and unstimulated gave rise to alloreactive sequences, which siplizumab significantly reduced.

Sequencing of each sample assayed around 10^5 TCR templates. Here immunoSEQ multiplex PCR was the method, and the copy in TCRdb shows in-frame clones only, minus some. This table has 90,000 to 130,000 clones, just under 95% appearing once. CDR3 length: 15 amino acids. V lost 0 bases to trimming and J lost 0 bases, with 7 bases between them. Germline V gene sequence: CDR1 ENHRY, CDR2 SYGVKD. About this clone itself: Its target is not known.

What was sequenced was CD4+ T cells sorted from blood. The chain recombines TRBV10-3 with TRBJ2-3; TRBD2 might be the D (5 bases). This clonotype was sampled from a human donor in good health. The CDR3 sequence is CAISESLVSTDTQYF. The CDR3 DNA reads TGTGCCATCAGTGAGTCACTAGTTAGCACAGATACGCAGTATTTT.